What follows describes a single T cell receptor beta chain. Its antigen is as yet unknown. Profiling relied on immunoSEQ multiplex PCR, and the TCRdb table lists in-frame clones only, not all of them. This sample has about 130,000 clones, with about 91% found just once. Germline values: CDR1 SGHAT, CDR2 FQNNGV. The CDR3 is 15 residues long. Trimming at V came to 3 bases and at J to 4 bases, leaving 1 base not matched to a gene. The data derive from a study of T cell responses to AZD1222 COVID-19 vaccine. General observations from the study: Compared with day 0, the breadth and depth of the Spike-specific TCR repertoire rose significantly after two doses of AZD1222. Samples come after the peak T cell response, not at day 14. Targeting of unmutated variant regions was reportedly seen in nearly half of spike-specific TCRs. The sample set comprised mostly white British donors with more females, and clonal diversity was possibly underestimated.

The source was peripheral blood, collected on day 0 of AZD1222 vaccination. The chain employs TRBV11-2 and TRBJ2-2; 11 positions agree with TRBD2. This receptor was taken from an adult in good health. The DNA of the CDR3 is TGTGCCAGCAGCTTTCTAGCGGGGGGCACCGGGGAGCTGTTTTTT. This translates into CASSFLAGGTGELFF.